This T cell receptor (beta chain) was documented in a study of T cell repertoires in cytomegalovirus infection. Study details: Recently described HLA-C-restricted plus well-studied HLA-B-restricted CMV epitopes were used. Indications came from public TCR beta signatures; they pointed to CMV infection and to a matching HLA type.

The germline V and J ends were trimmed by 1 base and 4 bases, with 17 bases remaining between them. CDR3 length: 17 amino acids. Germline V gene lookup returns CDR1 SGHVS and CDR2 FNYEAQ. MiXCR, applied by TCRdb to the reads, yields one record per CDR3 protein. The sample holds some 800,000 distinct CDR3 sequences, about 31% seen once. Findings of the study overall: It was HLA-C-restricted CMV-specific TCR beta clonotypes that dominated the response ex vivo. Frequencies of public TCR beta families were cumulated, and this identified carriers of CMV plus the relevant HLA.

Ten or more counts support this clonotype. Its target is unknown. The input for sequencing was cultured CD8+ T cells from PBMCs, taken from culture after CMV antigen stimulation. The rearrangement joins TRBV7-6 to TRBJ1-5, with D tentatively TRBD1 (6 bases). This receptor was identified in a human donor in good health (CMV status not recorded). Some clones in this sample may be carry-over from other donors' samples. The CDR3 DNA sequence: TGTGCCAGCAGCTTAGGCACGGGTGGACAGCCAAATCAGCCCCAGCATTTT. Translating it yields CASSLGTGGQPNQPQHF.